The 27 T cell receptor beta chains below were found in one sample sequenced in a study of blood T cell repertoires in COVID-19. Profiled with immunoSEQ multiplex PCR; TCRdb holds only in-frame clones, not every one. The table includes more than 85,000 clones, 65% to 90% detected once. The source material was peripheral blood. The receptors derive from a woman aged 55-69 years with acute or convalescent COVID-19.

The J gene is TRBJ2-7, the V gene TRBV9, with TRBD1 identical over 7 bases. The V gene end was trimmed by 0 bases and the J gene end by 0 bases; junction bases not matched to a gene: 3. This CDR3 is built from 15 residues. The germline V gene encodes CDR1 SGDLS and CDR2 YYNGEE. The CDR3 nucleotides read TGTGCCAGCAGCGTAGGACAGGGTCGCTCCTACGAGCAGTACTTC. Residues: CASSVGQGRSYEQYF.

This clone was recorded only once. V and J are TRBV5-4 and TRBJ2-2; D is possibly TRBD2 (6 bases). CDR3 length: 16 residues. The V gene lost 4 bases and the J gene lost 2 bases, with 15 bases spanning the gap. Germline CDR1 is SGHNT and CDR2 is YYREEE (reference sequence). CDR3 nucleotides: TGTGCCAGCAGCCCTGCAGGAGCGGGCAACACCGGGGAGCTGTTTTTT. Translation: CASSPAGAGNTGELFF.

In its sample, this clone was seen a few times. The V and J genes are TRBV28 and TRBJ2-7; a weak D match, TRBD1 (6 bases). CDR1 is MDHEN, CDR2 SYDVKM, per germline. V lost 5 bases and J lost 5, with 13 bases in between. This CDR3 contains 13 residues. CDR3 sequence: CASSGTLLDEQYF. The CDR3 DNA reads TGTGCCAGCAGTGGGACACTCTTGGACGAGCAGTACTTC.

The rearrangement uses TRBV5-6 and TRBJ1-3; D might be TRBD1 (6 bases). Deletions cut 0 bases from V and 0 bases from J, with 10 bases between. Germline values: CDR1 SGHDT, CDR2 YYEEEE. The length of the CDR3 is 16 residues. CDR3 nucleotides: TGTGCCAGCAGCTTGGGGGTAGGGGGCTCTGGAAACACCATATATTTT. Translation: CASSLGVGGSGNTIYF.

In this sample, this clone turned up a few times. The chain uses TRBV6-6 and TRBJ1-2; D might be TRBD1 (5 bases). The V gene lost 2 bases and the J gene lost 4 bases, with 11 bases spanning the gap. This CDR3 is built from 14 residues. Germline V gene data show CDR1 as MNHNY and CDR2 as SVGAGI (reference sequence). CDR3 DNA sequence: TGTGCCAGCAGTTACGGAGGGGCAGGCTATGGCTACACCTTC. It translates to CASSYGGAGYGYTF.

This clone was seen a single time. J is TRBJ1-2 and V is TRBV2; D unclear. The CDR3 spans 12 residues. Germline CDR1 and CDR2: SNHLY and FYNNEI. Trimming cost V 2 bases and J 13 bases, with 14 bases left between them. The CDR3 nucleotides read TGTGCCAGCAGTGAAAAACGGAGCCAGACCACCTTC. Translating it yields CASSEKRSQTTF.

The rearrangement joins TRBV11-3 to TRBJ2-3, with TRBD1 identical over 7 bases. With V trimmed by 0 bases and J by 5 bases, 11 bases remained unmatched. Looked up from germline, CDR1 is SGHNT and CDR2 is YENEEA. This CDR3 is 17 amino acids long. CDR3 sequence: CASSLENRGRVGDTQYF. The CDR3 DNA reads TGTGCCAGCAGCTTAGAAAACAGGGGAAGAGTTGGAGATACGCAGTATTTT. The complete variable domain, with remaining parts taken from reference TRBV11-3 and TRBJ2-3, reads EAGVVQSPRYKIIEKKQPVAFWCNPISGHNTLYWYLQNLGQGPELLIRYENEEAVDDSQLPKDRFSAERLKGVDSTLKIQPAELGDSAVYLCASSLENRGRVGDTQYFGPGTRLTVL.

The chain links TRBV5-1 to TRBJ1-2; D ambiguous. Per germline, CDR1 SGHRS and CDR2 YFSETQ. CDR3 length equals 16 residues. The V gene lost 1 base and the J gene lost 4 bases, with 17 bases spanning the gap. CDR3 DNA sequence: TGCGCCAGCAGCTTGTCACGGGAAGCTTGGGGCTATGGCTACACCTTC. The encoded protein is CASSLSREAWGYGYTF.

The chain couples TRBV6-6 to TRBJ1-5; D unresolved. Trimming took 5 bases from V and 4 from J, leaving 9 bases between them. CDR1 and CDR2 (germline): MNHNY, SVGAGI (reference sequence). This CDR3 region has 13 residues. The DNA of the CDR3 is TGTGCCAGCAGTCGCATAGCGAATCAGCCCCAGCATTTT. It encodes CASSRIANQPQHF.

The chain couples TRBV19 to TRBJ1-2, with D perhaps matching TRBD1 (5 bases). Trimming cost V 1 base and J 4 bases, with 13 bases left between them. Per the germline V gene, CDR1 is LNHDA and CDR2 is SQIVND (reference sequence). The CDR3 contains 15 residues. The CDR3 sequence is CASSIGFRDFYGYTF. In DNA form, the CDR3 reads TGTGCCAGTAGTATAGGATTTCGGGACTTCTATGGCTACACCTTC.

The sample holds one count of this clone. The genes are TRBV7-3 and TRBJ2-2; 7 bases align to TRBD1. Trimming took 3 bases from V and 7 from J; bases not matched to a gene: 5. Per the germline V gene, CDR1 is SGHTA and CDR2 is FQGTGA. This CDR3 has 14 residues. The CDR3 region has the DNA TGTGCCAGCAGCTTGTCACAGGGGCTCGGGGAGCTGTTTTTT. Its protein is CASSLSQGLGELFF.

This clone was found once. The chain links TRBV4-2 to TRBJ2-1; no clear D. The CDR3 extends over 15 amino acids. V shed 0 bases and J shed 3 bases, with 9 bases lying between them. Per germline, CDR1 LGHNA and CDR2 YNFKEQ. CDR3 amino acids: CASSQDVNSYNEQFF. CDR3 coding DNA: TGTGCCAGCAGCCAAGATGTCAACAGCTACAATGAGCAGTTCTTC.

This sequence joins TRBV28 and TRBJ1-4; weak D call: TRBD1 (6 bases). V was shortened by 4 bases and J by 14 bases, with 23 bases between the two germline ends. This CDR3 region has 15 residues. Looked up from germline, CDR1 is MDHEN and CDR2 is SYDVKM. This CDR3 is CASSSPGGGHGGLFF. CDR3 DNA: TGTGCCAGCAGTTCCCCAGGTGGGGGCCACGGAGGTCTGTTTTTT.

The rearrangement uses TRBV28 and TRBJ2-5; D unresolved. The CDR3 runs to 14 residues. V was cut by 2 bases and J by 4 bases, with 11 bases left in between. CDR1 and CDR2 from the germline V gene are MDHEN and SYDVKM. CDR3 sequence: CASSLRVRVETQYF. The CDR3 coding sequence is TGTGCCAGCAGTTTACGAGTCCGTGTAGAGACCCAGTACTTC. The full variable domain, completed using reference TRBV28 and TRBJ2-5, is DVKVTQSSRYLVKRTGEKVFLECVQDMDHENMFWYRQDPGLGLRLIYFSYDVKMKEKGDIPEGYSVSREKKERFSLILESASTNQTSMYLCASSLRVRVETQYFGPGTRLLVL.

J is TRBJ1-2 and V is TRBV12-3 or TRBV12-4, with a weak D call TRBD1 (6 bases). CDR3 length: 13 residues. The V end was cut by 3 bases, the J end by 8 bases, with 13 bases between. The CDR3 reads CASSFDRSTGYTF. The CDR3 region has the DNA TGTGCCAGCAGTTTCGACAGGAGTACAGGCTACACCTTC.

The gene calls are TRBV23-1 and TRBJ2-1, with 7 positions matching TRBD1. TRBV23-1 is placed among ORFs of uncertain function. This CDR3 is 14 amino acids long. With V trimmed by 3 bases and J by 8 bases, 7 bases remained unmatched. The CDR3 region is CASSHSPGTDEQFF. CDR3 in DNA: TGCGCCAGCAGTCATTCTCCCGGGACAGATGAGCAGTTCTTC.

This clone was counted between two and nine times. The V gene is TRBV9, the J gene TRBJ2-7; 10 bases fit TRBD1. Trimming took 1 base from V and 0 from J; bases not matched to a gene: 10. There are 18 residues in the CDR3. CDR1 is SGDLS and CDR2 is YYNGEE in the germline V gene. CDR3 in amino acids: CASSVKGQGPMFSYEQYF. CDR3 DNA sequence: TGTGCCAGCAGCGTAAAGGGACAGGGGCCGATGTTCTCCTACGAGCAGTACTTC.

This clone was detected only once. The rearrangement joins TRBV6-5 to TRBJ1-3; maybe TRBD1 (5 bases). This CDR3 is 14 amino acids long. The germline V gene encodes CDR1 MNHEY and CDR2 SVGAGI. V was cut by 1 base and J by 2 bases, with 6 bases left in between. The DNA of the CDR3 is TGTGCCAGCAGTTACTGGGGCCCTGGAAACACCATATATTTT. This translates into CASSYWGPGNTIYF.

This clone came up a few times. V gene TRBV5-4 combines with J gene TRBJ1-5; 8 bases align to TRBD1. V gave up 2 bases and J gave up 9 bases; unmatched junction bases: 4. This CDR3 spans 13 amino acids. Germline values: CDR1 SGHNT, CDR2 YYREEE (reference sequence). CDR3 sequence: CASSLGQGLPQHF. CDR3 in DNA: TGTGCCAGCAGCTTAGGACAGGGACTGCCCCAGCATTTT.

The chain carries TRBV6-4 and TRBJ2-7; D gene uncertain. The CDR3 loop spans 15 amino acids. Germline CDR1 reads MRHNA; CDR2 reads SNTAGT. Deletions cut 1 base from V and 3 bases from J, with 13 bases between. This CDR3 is CASSDWPPFDYEQYF. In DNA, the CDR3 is TGTGCCAGCAGTGACTGGCCACCCTTTGACTACGAGCAGTACTTC.

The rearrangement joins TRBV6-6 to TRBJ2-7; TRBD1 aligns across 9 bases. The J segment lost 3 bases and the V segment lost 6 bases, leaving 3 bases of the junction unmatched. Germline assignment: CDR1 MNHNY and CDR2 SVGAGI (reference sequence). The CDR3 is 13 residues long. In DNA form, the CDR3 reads TGTGCCAGCAGCCGGGACAGGGACTACGAGCAGTACTTC. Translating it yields CASSRDRDYEQYF.

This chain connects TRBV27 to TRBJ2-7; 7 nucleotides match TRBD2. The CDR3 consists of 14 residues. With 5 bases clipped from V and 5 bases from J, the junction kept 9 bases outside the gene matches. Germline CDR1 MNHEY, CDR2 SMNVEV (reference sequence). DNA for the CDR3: TGTGCCAGCAGTCTGAGGGTCGGGGGGAACGAGCAGTACTTC. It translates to CASSLRVGGNEQYF.

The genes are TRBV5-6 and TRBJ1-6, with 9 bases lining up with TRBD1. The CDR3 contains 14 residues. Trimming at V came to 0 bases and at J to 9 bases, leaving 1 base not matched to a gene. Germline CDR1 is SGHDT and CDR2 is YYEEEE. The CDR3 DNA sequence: TGTGCCAGCAGCTTGGACAGGGGGCTTTCACCCCTCCACTTT. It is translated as CASSLDRGLSPLHF.

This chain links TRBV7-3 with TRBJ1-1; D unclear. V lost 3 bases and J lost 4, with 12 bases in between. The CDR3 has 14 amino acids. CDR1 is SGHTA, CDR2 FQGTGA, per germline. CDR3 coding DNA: TGTGCCAGCAGCTTGGAGCCCCTCAGCACTGAAGCTTTCTTT. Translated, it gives CASSLEPLSTEAFF.

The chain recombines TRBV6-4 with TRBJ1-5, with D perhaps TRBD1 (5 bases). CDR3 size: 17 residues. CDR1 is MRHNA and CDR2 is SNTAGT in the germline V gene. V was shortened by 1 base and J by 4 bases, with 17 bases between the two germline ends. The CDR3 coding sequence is TGTGCCAGCAGTGACTGGGGGGGGACTGGGGAGAATCAGCCCCAGCATTTT. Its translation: CASSDWGGTGENQPQHF.

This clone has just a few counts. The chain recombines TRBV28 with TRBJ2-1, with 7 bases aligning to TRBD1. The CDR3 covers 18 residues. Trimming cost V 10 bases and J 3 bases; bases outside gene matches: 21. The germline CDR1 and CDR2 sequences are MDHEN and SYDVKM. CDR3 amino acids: CATADTGDVWARYNEQFF. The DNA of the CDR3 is TGTGCCACCGCCGATACAGGGGATGTCTGGGCACGCTACAATGAGCAGTTCTTC.

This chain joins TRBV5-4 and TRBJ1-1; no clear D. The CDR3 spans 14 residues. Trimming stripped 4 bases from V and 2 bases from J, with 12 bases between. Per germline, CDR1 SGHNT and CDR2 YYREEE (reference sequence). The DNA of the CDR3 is TGTGCCAGCAGCCCCCCCGAGGCTAACACTGAAGCTTTCTTT. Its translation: CASSPPEANTEAFF.